The 3 T cell receptor beta chains listed next were all sequenced from one sample in a study of T cells in Graves' hyperthyroidism and ophthalmopathy (dated by TCRdb to between 2017 and 2020). Library generation was performed with multiplex PCR. Sequencing took place on an Illumina HiSeq 2000. The TCR beta CDR3 regions were amplified from the RNA transcripts. The TCR CDR3 was subjected to a first round of RT-PCR using the HTBI primer set and the Qiagen OneStep RT-PCR kit. TCRdb handled the public reads itself, with Q25 trimming in fastp and clone calling in MiXCR, and kept productive beta chains. Rows merge per CDR3 protein into single entries with the most common DNA and genes. This sample holds 500,000 to 800,000 distinct CDR3 sequences; approximately 42% were observed only once. Under 8% of the sample is in the top ten clones. Sequencing was performed on peripheral blood or thyroid tissue (not recorded which). The receptor set was obtained from an adult man with Graves' disease, either hyperthyroidism or ophthalmopathy (not recorded which).

This clonotype was recorded only once. J is TRBJ2-2 and V is TRBV6-1; TRBD1 agrees at 8 bases. The CDR3 totals 16 residues. Germline loops: CDR1 MNHNS, CDR2 SASEGT. J lost 6 bases, V lost 3 bases, and 9 bases had no gene match. CDR3 loop: CASSDRWTGKAGELFF. CDR3 nucleotides: TGTGCCAGCAGTGATAGGTGGACAGGGAAAGCCGGGGAGCTGTTTTTT.

This clonotype has only one observation. The chain carries TRBV2 and TRBJ2-3, with TRBD1 identical over 8 bases. The J segment lost 4 bases and the V segment lost 1 base, leaving 4 bases of the junction unmatched. This CDR3 has 15 residues. The germline CDR1 and CDR2 sequences are SNHLY and FYNNEI. The CDR3 loop reads CASSEVAGGADTQYF. For the CDR3, the DNA is TGTGCCAGCAGTGAAGTTGCAGGGGGCGCAGATACGCAGTATTTT.

This clonotype was observed many times. The chain uses TRBV29-1 and TRBJ2-2; D is uncertain. Per the germline V gene, CDR1 is SQVTM and CDR2 is ANQGSEA. The CDR3 contains 14 residues. The V and J ends lost 3 bases and 6 bases respectively, with 14 bases between them. The CDR3 spells CSVEAVGKSGELFF. The CDR3 DNA reads TGCAGCGTTGAGGCAGTGGGCAAGTCCGGGGAGCTGTTTTTT.